The 13 T cell receptor beta chains below all came from one sample that was sequenced in a study of CD4 and CD8 cells across lung adenocarcinoma regions. TCRdb passed the PCR reads through MiXCR, listing each CDR3 protein once. This sample has 20,000 to 30,000 distinct CDR3 sequences, with around 50% found just once. Input material: CD4+ T cells from the center of a lung tumor. The receptors derive from a male donor with lung adenocarcinoma. The CD4 and CD8 labels of this study may be unreliable.

V and J are TRBV3-1 and TRBJ2-1; possible D gene TRBD2, 6 bases. Germline CDR1 and CDR2: LGHDT and YNNKEL (reference sequence). Trimming removed 4 bases from V and 6 bases from J, with 10 bases in between. The CDR3 loop spans 13 amino acids. The CDR3 sequence is CASSRGTPNEQFF. CDR3 sequence (DNA): TGTGCCAGCAGCCGCGGGACTCCCAATGAGCAGTTCTTC.

As regards this clonotype: One junction end disagrees with the germline gene, perhaps due to a read error. V gene TRBV6-1 combines with J gene TRBJ2-4; a weak D match, TRBD2 (7 bases). Germline-derived CDR1 and CDR2 are MNHNS and SASEGT. This CDR3 is 16 amino acids long. CDR3: CASSQGGGAGENIQYF. CDR3 bases: TGTGCCAGCAGTCAAGGGGGGGGGGCAGGGGAAAACATCCAGTACTTC.

The chain links TRBV27 to TRBJ2-5; the D gene is possibly TRBD1 (6 bases). Trimming removed 11 bases at V and 0 bases at J, with 25 bases between. This CDR3 has 17 residues. The germline V gene encodes CDR1 MNHEY and CDR2 SMNVEV (reference sequence). This chain's CDR3 is CACVGGPGARDQETQYF. The CDR3 nucleotides are TGTGCCTGCGTAGGGGGTCCCGGGGCCCGAGACCAAGAGACCCAGTACTTC.

About this clonotype: Germline is not matched at one junction end, which may reflect a read error. The chain carries TRBV10-1 and TRBJ2-1; D remains unclear. Per the germline V gene, CDR1 is WNHNN and CDR2 is SYGVQD (reference sequence). There are 14 residues in the CDR3. CDR3 coding DNA: TGCGCCAGCAGTGAGGGGTTCTCCTACGGTGAGCAGTTTTTC. The encoded protein is CASSEGFSYGEQFF.

With respect to this clonotype: A much larger clonotype is one base distant, so this may be a read error. The V and J genes are TRBV6-1 and TRBJ2-1; 7 nucleotides line up with TRBD1. Germline V gene lookup returns CDR1 MNHNS and CDR2 SASEGT. The CDR3 contains 14 residues. With V trimmed by 6 bases and J by 10 bases, 12 bases remained unmatched. The CDR3 DNA reads as TGTGCCAGCAGGGACAGGATGTACGGCTACGAGCAGTTCTTC. It encodes CASRDRMYGYEQFF.

This clonotype was counted a single time. The rearrangement joins TRBV10-3 to TRBJ1-1; D is unresolved. The DNA end favors TRBJ2-3, so the J call may be wrong. From germline, CDR1 is ENHRY and CDR2 SYGVKD. CDR3 length equals 15 residues. For the CDR3, the DNA is TGTGCCCGGAGCCTCCAGGCCGTAATTCCCGGTACGCAGTATTTT. The encoded protein is CARSLQAVIPGTQYF.

Comments on this clonotype: Sequence at one end of the junction differs from germline and may be a read error. This chain uses TRBV6-1 with TRBJ2-3, with D unresolved. CDR1 MNHNS and CDR2 SASEGT come from the germline V gene. This CDR3 region has 15 residues. CDR3 sequence (DNA): TGTGCCAGGAGACTCCAGGCTGTGAGTCCAGAGACGCAGTATTTT. Translation: CARRLQAVSPETQYF.

Note on this clonotype: In this CDR3 the conserved last residue, phenylalanine or tryptophan, is missing, so a read error is likely. The V gene is TRBV30, the J gene TRBJ2-4; D assignment may be TRBD1 or TRBD2 (5 bases each). This CDR3 is 13 amino acids long. The V gene's germline CDR1 is GTSNPN and CDR2 SVGIG (reference sequence). In DNA form, the CDR3 reads TGTGCCTGGAGTGTACTTGGGGGAAACATGCAGTACTCC. Its translation is CAWSVLGGNMQYS.

This clonotype occurred a few times. The V call is TRBV7-2, the J call TRBJ2-5, with TRBD2 matching 11 bases. The end of the DNA aligns better with TRBJ2-1, so the J call may be wrong. CDR3 length: 17 residues. Germline V CDR1 and CDR2: SGHTA, FQGNSA. DNA of the CDR3: TGTGCCAGCAGCGACGTAGCGGGAGGGCTTCAAGGAGAGACCCAGTTCTTC. This sequence encodes CASSDVAGGLQGETQFF.

The chain combines TRBV27 with TRBJ2-5; 8 bases are a match to TRBD2. The CDR3 sequence is 14 residues long. Looked up from germline, CDR1 is MNHEY and CDR2 is SMNVEV (reference sequence). CDR3 region: CAGSGGRGEDTQYF. The DNA of the CDR3 is TGTGCGGGCAGCGGGGGCCGTGGGGAAGATACGCAGTACTTC.

This clonotype is a singleton in its sample. This chain uses TRBV6-1 with TRBJ2-2, with TRBD1 matching 7 bases. Germline CDR1 reads MNHNS; CDR2 reads SASEGT. V gave up 8 bases and J gave up 6 bases; unmatched junction bases: 9. CDR3 length equals 14 residues. The CDR3, as DNA: TGTGCCAGCGGCACCGGGACAGACGCCGGGGAGCTGTTTTTT. Translated: CASGTGTDAGELFF.

The rearrangement links TRBV20-1 to TRBJ1-1; D remains ambiguous. The CDR3 totals 14 residues. V lost 1 base and J lost 5, with 14 bases in between. The germline CDR1 and CDR2 sequences are DFQATT and SNEGSKA (reference sequence). CDR3 in amino acids: CSARVGGLTTEAFF. Here the CDR3 DNA reads TGCAGTGCTAGAGTTGGAGGGCTGACAACTGAAGCTTTCTTT.

This clonotype was recorded at least ten times. This chain uses TRBV27 with TRBJ1-1; D remains unclear. Germline CDR1 is MNHEY and CDR2 is SMNVEV (reference sequence). Deletions cut 0 bases from V and 1 base from J, with 9 bases between. This CDR3 region has 15 residues. In DNA, the CDR3 is TGTGCCAGCAGTTTATCGTCGGCCGGGAACACTGAAGCTTTCTTT. Protein sequence: CASSLSSAGNTEAFF.